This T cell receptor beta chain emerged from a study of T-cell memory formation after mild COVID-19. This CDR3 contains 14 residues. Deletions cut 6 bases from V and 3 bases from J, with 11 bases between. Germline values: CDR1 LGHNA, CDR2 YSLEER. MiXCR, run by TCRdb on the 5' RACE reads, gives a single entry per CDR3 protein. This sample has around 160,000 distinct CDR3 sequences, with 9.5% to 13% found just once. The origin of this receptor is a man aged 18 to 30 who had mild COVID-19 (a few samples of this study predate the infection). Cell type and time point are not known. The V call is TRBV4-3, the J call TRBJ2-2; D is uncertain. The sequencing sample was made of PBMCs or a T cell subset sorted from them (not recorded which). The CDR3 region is CASRRTDYTGELFF. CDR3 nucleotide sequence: TGCGCCAGCAGACGGACCGACTACACCGGGGAGCTGTTTTTT.